The sequence of this T cell receptor (beta chain) was determined in a study of post-analysis software for immune sequencing data. Whole-study results and caveats: There were a handful of TRBV segments more frequent in patients than controls, and TRBV5-6, TRBV5-1 and TRBV20-1 were among them. Samples from a shared batch, those prepared together, strongly co-clustered by F measure. Significantly lower normalized Chao1 diversity was seen in multiple sclerosis patients than in controls.

Germline V gives CDR1 SGHRS, CDR2 YFSETQ. The CDR3 contains 15 residues. Trimming left V 0 bases short and J 4 bases short, with 14 bases between. Libraries were made from TCR beta cDNA, and they carried unique molecular identifiers. TCRdb passed the PCR reads through MiXCR, listing each CDR3 protein once. The sample lists around 200,000 distinct CDR3 sequences; around 29% were seen once. This clonotype was counted at least ten times. Its antigen is as yet unknown. Sequencing was done on a sample of blood. The source of this sequence is a girl under 18 with multiple sclerosis. The chain is built from TRBV5-1 and TRBJ2-7, with D tentatively TRBD1 or TRBD2 (5 bases each). Here the CDR3 DNA reads TGCGCCAGCAGCTTGGACCCAAACGGGGCATACGAGCAGTACTTC. Its translation: CASSLDPNGAYEQYF.